The present T cell receptor beta chain was sequenced within a study of blood T cell repertoires in COVID-19. TCRdb's copy holds only in-frame clones and misses some; the assay was immunoSEQ multiplex PCR. Found here are around 100,000 clones, approximately 89% of them singletons; the top ten hold approximately 17%. The V end was cut by 3 bases, the J end by 4 bases, with 15 bases between. The CDR3 covers 15 residues. Germline assignment: CDR1 DFQATT and CDR2 SNEGSKA (reference sequence). The rearrangement uses TRBV20-1 and TRBJ2-2; D may be TRBD1 (6 bases). This receptor was obtained from a woman of 80 years or more in a cohort sampled during active COVID-19. Sequencing input: peripheral blood. CDR3 coding DNA: TGCAGTGCTAGTTTGTCAGGGGTTAGCACCGGGGAGCTGTTTTTT. Translating gives CSASLSGVSTGELFF.